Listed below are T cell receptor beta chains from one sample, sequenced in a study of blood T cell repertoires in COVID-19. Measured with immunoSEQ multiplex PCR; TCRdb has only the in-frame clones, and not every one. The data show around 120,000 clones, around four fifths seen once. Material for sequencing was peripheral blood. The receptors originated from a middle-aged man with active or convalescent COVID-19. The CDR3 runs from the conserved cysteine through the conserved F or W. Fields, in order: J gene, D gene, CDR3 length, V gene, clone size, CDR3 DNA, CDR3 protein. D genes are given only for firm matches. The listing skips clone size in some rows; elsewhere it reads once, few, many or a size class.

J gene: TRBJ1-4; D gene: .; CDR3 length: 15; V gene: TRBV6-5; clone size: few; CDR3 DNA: TGTGCCAGCAGACACAGGGCGTTGGCTAATGAAAAACTGTTTTTT; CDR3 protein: CASRHRALANEKLFF
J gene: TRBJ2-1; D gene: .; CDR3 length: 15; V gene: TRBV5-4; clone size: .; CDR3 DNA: TGTGCCAGCAGCTGGGCGGGGAACTTCTACAATGAGCAGTTCTTC; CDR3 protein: CASSWAGNFYNEQFF
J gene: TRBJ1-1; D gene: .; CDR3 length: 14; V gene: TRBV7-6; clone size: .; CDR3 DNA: TGTGCCAGCAGCTTAGCAGGGGCCTACACTGAAGCTTTCTTT; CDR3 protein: CASSLAGAYTEAFF
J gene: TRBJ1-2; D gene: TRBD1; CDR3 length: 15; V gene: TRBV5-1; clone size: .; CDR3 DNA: TGCGCCAGCAGCTCAGACAGGGGGAATAACTATGGCTACACCTTC; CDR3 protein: CASSSDRGNNYGYTF
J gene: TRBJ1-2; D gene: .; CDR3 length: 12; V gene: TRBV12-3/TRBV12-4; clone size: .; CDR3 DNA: TGTGCCAGCAGTTCCTACGACTATGGCTACACCTTC; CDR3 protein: CASSSYDYGYTF
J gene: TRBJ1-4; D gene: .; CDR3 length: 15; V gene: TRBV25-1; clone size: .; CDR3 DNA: TGTGCCAGCAGTGAACAGCGATCAACTAATGAAAAACTGTTTTTT; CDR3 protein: CASSEQRSTNEKLFF
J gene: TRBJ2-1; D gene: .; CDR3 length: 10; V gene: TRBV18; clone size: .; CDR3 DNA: TGTGCCAGCTCATCTGATGAGCAGTTCTTC; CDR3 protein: CASSSDEQFF
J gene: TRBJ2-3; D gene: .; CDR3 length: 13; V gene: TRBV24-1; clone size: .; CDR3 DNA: TGTGCCACCAGTGATAACGTAGCCGGTACGCAGTATTTT; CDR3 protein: CATSDNVAGTQYF
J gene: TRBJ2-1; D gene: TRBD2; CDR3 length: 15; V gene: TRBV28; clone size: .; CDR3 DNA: TGTGCCAGCCAAGTAGTTAGCGGGGGGGCAAGTGAGCAGTTCTTC; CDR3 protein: CASQVVSGGASEQFF
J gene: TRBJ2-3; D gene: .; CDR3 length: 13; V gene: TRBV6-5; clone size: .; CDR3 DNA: TGTGCCAGCAGTCGAGAGAGCACAGATACGCAGTATTTT; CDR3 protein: CASSRESTDTQYF